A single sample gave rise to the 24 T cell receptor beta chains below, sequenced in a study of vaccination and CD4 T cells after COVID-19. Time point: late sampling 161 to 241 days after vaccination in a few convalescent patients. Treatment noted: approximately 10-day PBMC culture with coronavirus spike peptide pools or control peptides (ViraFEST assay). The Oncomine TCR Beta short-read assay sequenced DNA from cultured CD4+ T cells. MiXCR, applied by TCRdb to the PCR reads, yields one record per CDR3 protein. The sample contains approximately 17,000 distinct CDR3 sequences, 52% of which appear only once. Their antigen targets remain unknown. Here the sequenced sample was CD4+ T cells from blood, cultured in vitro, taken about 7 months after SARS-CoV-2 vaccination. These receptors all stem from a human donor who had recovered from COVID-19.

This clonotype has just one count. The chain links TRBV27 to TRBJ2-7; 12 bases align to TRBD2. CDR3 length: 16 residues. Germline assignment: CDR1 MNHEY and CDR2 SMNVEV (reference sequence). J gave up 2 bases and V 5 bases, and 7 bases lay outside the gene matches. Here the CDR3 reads CASSLAGGGSTYEQYF. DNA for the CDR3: TGTGCCAGCAGTCTAGCGGGAGGGGGCTCCACCTACGAGCAGTACTTC.

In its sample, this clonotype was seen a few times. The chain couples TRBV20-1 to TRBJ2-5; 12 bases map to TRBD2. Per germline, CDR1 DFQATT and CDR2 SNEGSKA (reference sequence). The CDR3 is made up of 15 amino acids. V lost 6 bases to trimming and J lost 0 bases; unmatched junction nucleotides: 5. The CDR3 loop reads CSADGTSGYQETQYF. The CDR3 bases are TGCAGTGCCGACGGGACTAGCGGGTACCAAGAGACCCAGTACTTC.

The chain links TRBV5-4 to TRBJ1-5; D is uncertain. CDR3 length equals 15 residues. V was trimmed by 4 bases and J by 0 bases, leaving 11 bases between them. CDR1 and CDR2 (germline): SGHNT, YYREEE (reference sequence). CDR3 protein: CASSKTPYSNQPQHF. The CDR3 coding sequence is TGTGCCAGCAGCAAGACACCGTATAGCAATCAGCCCCAGCATTTT.

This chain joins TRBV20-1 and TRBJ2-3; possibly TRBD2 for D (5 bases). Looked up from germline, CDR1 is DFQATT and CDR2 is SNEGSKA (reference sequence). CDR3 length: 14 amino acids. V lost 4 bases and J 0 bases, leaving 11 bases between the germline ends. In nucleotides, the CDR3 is TGCAGTGCTATTCCGGGATCCAGCACAGATACGCAGTATTTT. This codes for CSAIPGSSTDTQYF.

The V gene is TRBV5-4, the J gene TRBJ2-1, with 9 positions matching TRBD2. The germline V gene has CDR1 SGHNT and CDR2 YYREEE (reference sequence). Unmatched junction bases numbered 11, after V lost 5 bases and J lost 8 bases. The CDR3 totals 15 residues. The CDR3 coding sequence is TGTGCCAGCAGGGGAACTAGCGGGCCCGTTCATGAGCAGTTCTTC. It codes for CASRGTSGPVHEQFF.

CDR3 protein: CATSEGPQDTQYF. CDR3 DNA: TGTGCCACCAGTGAAGGACCGCAAGATACGCAGTATTTT. V is TRBV24-1 and J is TRBJ2-3, with D unresolved. Per the germline V gene, CDR1 is KGHDR and CDR2 is SFDVKD. The V and J ends lost 4 bases and 5 bases respectively, with 9 bases between them. The CDR3 sequence is 13 residues long.

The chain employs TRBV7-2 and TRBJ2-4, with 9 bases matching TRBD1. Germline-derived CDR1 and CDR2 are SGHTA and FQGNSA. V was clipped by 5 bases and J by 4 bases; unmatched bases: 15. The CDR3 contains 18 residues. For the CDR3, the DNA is TGTGCCAGCAGCACAAGGTCCGGGACAGGGACTATTAAAAACATTCAGTACTTC. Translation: CASSTRSGTGTIKNIQYF.

CDR3 DNA: TGCGCCAGCAGCCAACCTGGACAGGCAACCGAAGAGACCCAGTACTTC. It is translated as CASSQPGQATEETQYF. The chain carries TRBV4-1 and TRBJ2-5; 7 bases line up with TRBD1. Unmatched junction bases numbered 9, after V lost 2 bases and J lost 3 bases. This CDR3 has 16 amino acids. Germline-derived CDR1 and CDR2 are MGHRA and YSYEKL.

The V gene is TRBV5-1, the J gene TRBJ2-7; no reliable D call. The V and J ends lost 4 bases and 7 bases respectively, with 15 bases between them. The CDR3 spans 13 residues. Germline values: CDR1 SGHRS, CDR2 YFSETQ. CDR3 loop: CASSPAPEEEQYF. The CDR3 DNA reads TGCGCCAGCAGCCCCGCACCCGAGGAAGAGCAGTACTTC. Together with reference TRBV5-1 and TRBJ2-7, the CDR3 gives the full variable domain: KAGVTQTPRYLIKTRGQQVTLSCSPISGHRSVSWYQQTPGQGLQFLFEYFSETQRNKGNFPGRFSGRQFSNSRSEMNVSTLELGDSALYLCASSPAPEEEQYFGPGTRLTVT.

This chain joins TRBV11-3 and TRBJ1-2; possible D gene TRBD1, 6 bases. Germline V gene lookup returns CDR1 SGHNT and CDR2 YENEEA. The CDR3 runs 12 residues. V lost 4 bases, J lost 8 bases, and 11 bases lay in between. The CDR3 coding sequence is TGTGCCAGCAGCTCCCTGGGGGCAGGCTACACCTTC. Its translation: CASSSLGAGYTF. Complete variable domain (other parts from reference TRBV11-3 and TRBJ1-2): EAGVVQSPRYKIIEKKQPVAFWCNPISGHNTLYWYLQNLGQGPELLIRYENEEAVDDSQLPKDRFSAERLKGVDSTLKIQPAELGDSAVYLCASSSLGAGYTFGSGTRLTVV.

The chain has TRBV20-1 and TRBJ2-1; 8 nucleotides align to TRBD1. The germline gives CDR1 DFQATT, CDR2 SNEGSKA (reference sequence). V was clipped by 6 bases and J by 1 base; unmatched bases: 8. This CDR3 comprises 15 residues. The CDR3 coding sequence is TGCAGTGCGGCGGGACAGGCAATGTCCTACAATGAGCAGTTCTTC. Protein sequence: CSAAGQAMSYNEQFF.

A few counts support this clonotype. The CDR3 sequence: CASGPGSGRPDNEQFF. CDR3 coding DNA: TGTGCCAGCGGGCCCGGCAGCGGGAGGCCCGACAATGAGCAGTTCTTC. J is TRBJ2-1 and V is TRBV7-3; 9 nucleotides line up with TRBD2. This CDR3 region has 16 residues. CDR1 and CDR2 (germline): SGHTA, FQGTGA. J was trimmed by 5 bases and V by 8 bases; bases with no gene match: 13. The variable domain in full, completed from reference TRBV7-3 and TRBJ2-1, reads GAGVSQTPSNKVTEKGKYVELRCDPISGHTALYWYRQSLGQGPEFLIYFQGTGAADDSGLPNDRFFAVRPEGSVSTLKIQRTERGDSAVYLCASGPGSGRPDNEQFFGPGTRLTVL.

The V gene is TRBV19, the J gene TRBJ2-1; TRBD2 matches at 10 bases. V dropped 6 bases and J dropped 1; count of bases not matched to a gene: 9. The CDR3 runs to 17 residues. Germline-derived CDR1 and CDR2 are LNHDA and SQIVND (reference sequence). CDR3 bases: TGTGCCAGTAGAAAATCCGGACTAGCGGATTCCTACAATGAGCAGTTCTTC. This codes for CASRKSGLADSYNEQFF. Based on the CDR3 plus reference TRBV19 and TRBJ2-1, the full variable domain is DGGITQSPKYLFRKEGQNVTLSCEQNLNHDAMYWYRQDPGQGLRLIYYSQIVNDFQKGDIAEGYSVSREKKESFPLTVTSAQKNPTAFYLCASRKSGLADSYNEQFFGPGTRLTVL.

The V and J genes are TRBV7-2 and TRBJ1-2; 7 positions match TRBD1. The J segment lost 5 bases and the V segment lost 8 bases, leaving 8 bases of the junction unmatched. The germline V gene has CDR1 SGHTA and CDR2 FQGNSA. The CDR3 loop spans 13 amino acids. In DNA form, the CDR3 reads TGTGCCAGCTCCCCGGACAGGCTTTATGGCTACACCTTC. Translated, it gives CASSPDRLYGYTF.

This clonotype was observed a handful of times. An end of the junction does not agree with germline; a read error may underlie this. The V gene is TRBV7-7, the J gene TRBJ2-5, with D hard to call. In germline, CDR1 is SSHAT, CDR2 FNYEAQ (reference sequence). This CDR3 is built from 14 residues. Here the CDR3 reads CASSLQFSEETQYF. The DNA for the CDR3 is TGTGCTAGCAGCTTACAATTCAGCGAAGAGACCCAGTACTTC. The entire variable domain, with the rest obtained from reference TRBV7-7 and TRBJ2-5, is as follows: GAGVSQSPRYKVTKRGQDVTLRCDPISSHATLYWYQQALGQGPEFLTYFNYEAQPDKSGLPSDRFSAERPEGSISTLTIQRTEQRDSAMYRCASSLQFSEETQYFGPGTRLLVL.

The CDR3 is CSASMGRYKQYF. The CDR3 region has the DNA TGCAGTGCTAGCATGGGGAGGTACAAGCAGTACTTC. This chain uses TRBV20-1 with TRBJ2-7, with D maybe TRBD2 (6 bases). Germline CDR1 and CDR2: DFQATT and SNEGSKA (reference sequence). This CDR3 spans 12 amino acids. V lost 3 bases to trimming and J lost 8 bases, with 14 bases between them.

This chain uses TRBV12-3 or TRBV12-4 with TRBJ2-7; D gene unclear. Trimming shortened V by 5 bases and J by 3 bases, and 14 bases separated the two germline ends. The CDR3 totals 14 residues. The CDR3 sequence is CASSQLGGNYEQYF. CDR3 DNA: TGTGCCAGCAGTCAACTCGGCGGTAACTACGAGCAGTACTTC.

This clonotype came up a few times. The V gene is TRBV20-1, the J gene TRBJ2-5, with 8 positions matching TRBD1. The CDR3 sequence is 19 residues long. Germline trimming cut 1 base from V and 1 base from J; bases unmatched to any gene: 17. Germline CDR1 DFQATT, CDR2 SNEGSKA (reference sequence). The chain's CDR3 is CSARALIGPGTGAQETQYF. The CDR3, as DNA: TGCAGTGCTAGAGCCCTCATTGGCCCCGGGACAGGCGCCCAAGAGACCCAGTACTTC.

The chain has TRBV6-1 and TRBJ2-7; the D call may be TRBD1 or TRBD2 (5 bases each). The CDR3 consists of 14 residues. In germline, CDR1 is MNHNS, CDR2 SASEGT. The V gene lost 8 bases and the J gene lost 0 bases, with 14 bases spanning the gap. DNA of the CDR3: TGTGCCAGCTCTCCTAGGGACCGCTCCTACGAGCAGTACTTC. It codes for CASSPRDRSYEQYF.

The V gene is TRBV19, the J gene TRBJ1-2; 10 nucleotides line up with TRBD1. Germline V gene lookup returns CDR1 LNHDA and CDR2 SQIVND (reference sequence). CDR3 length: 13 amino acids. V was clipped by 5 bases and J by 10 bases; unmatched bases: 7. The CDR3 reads CASSPAGTGAYTF. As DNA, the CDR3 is TGTGCCAGTAGTCCGGCCGGGACAGGGGCCTACACCTTC.

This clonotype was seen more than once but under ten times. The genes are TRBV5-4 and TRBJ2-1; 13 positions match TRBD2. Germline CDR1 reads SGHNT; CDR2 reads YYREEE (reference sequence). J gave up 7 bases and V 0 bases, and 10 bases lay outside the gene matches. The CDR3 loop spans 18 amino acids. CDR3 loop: CASSLGGLAGDLGNEQFF. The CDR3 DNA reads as TGTGCCAGCAGCTTGGGAGGACTAGCGGGGGACCTGGGGAATGAGCAGTTCTTC.

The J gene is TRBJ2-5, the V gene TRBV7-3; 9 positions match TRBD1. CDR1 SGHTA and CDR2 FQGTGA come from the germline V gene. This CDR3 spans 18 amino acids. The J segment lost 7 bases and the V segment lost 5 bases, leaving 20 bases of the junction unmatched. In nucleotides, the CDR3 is TGTGCCAGCAGCCCTCCCCGGACAGGGGCCGTAAAGCCCGGGACCCAGTACTTC. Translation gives CASSPPRTGAVKPGTQYF.

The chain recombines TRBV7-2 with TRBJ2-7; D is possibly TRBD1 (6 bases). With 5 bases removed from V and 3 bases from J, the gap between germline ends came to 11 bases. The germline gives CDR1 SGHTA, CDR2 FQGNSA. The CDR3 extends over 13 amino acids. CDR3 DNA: TGTGCCAGCAGCCCCGGGACACACTACGAGCAGTACTTC. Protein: CASSPGTHYEQYF.

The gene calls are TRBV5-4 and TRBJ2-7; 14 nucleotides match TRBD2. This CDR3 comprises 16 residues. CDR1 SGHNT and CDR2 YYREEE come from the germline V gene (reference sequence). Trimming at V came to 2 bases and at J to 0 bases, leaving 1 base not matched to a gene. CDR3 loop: CASSFGTSGSSYEQYF. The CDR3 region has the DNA TGTGCCAGCAGCTTCGGGACTAGCGGGAGCTCCTACGAGCAGTACTTC.